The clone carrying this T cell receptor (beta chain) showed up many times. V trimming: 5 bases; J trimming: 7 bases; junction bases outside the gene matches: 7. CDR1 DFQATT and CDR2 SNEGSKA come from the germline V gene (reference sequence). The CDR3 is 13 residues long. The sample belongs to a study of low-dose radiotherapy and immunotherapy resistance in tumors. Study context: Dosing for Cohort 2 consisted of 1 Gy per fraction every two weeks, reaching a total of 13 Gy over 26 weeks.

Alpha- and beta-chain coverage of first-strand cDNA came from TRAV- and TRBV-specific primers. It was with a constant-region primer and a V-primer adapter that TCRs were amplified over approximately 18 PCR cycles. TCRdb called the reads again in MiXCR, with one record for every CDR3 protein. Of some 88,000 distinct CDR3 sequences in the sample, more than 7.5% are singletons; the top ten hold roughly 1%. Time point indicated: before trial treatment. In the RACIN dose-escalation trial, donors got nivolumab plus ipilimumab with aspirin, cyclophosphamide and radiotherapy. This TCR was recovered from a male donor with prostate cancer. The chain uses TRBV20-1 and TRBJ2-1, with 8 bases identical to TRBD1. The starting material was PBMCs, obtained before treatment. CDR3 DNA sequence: TGCAGTGCTCCTAGGACAGGGTGGAATGAGCAGTTCTTC. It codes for CSAPRTGWNEQFF.